This T cell receptor (beta chain) was identified during a study of blood T cell repertoires in COVID-19. Study at large: Acute and convalescent COVID-19 specimens originated in the United States, Italy and Spain. Sources were T cells, B-cell-depleted T cells, or PBMCs; the material itself was cDNA or gDNA.

The CDR3 is 17 amino acids. After removal of 6 bases from V and 0 bases from J, the junction contained 11 bases not matched to a gene. Germline V gene sequence: CDR1 SNHLY, CDR2 FYNNEI. Libraries were prepared by immunoSEQ multiplex PCR; TCRdb keeps only in-frame clonotypes and omits some of them. The data show over 200,000 clones, roughly 86% seen once. This clone has ten or more counts. The sample comprised peripheral blood. The sequence was collected from a woman aged 25-40 years who had recovered from COVID-19. The J gene is TRBJ2-5, the V gene TRBV2, with 9 bases fitting TRBD2. The CDR3 here is CASSPYSGLADQETQYF. In DNA form, the CDR3 reads TGTGCCAGCAGCCCTTACTCGGGACTAGCAGACCAAGAGACCCAGTACTTC.